This T cell receptor beta chain derives from a study of regulatory T cells in long-lasting Graves disease. Turning to the study itself: Positivity for TSH receptor antibodies plus over 5 years of antithyroid drugs meant persistent Graves' disease.

Study-level results: Having only a small sample size may have limited accuracy. Shared public clonotypes totalled approximately 3,000 in persistent patients, compared with around 880 in new patients.

With iRepertoire HTBI primers and Arm-PCR of CDR3 regions, TCR beta libraries were built. TCRdb re-analysed the multiplex PCR reads in MiXCR, keeping a single row per CDR3 protein. The table includes approximately 470,000 distinct CDR3 sequences, 20% to 25% detected once. The CDR3 loop spans 14 amino acids. CDR1 and CDR2 from the germline V gene are LNHDA and SQIVND (reference sequence). V gave up 3 bases and J gave up 8 bases, with 13 bases separating them. As for this clonotype: No antigen is known for it.

The time point here: persistent/refractory GD, antithyroid drugs over 5 years with positive TRAb. Extracted PBMC RNA gave rise to the TCR library. The material sequenced was peripheral blood mononuclear cells (PBMCs), taken when the disease was refractory, from a patient treated with antithyroid drugs. The V and J genes are TRBV19 and TRBJ1-4; no firm D call. The TCR originated in a female donor with Graves disease. The CDR3 region is CASSMLQDREKLFF. As DNA, the CDR3 is TGTGCCAGTAGTATGCTTCAGGATAGGGAAAAACTGTTTTTT. Full variable domain (outside the CDR3, taken from reference TRBV19 and TRBJ1-4): DGGITQSPKYLFRKEGQNVTLSCEQNLNHDAMYWYRQDPGQGLRLIYYSQIVNDFQKGDIAEGYSVSREKKESFPLTVTSAQKNPTAFYLCASSMLQDREKLFFGSGTQLSVL.